This TCR beta chain was observed in a study of blood T cell repertoires in COVID-19. Produced via immunoSEQ multiplex PCR; TCRdb's table is partial and in-frame only. Among over 50,000 clones listed, 70% to 90% were seen once. This CDR3 is built from 12 residues. V was trimmed by 3 bases and J by 4 bases, leaving 6 bases between them. This clone turned up a few times. This TCR came from a human donor in a cohort sampled during active COVID-19. The specimen was peripheral blood. V and J are TRBV12-3 or TRBV12-4 and TRBJ1-2; D is unclear. DNA of the CDR3: TGTGCCAGCAGTTTGTTCGGCTATGGCTACACCTTC. Translation gives CASSLFGYGYTF.